This record covers a single T cell receptor beta chain. The V and J ends lost 2 bases and 6 bases respectively, with 10 bases between them. The CDR3 sequence is 13 residues long. Germline lookup yields CDR1 MNHNS and CDR2 SASEGT. Assay: immunoSEQ multiplex PCR; the TCRdb copy retains only in-frame clones and omits some. The repertoire consists of about 2.3 million clones, with 85% to 95% occurring once and the leading ten covering roughly 0.34%. The source of the sample is a study of shared clonotypes between healthy human individuals. The specimen was naive CD4+ T cells from PBMCs. Subset meaning: CD45RA+ positively selected. The origin of this receptor is a man between 18 and 29 years old in good health. Some clones in this sample may be carry-over from other donors' samples. The chain links TRBV6-1 to TRBJ2-5; TRBD2 is a possible D gene (6 bases). The CDR3 loop is CASSESGGQTQYF. The CDR3, as DNA: TGTGCCAGCAGTGAATCCGGGGGACAGACCCAGTACTTC.